The TCR beta chain described here comes from a study of T cell responses to AZD1222 COVID-19 vaccine. J was trimmed by 4 bases and V by 3 bases; bases with no gene match: 7. This CDR3 is built from 15 residues. Germline CDR1 is GTSNPN and CDR2 is SVGIG (reference sequence). The assay was immunoSEQ multiplex PCR, and TCRdb's table has in-frame clones only and misses some. The data hold roughly 160,000 clones, with 92% observed a single time. Turning to this clone: Its antigen remains unknown.

Study-level results: Donor demographics were predominantly white British with a female majority; clonal diversity may be underestimated. The peak T cell response came first, and repertoires were sampled only after it. Close to half of spike-specific TCRs reportedly recognize unmutated variant regions.

The clonotype originates from an adult in good health. Specimen: peripheral blood, collected on day 0 of MenACWY control vaccination. The chain carries TRBV30 and TRBJ2-1, with 9 bases lining up with TRBD2. This CDR3 reads CAWRGSGRSYNEQFF. The CDR3 DNA follows: TGTGCCTGGAGGGGTAGCGGGAGATCGTACAATGAGCAGTTCTTC.